This T cell receptor (beta chain) appears in the sequencing data of a study of blood T cells in healthy people across ages. With 3 bases clipped from V and 2 bases from J, the junction kept 2 bases outside the gene matches. The CDR3 runs 14 residues. Germline lookup yields CDR1 LNHNV and CDR2 YYDKDF (reference sequence). Next came a second PCR, run for about 6 to 11 cycles, which used a sample-barcoded 5' primer along with a J-beta primer mix. One entry per CDR3 protein, called by TCRdb with MiXCR from the 5' RACE reads. The sample lists approximately 780,000 distinct CDR3 sequences; 20% to 30% were seen once. The same sample was also studied in work on T cells of mothers and their children.

This receptor was identified in a boy younger than 18 in good health. The chain has TRBV15 and TRBJ2-3, with 7 bases matching TRBD1. Sequencing used blood. This CDR3 is CATSRDRTTDTQYF. For the CDR3, the DNA is TGTGCCACCAGCAGGGACAGGACCACAGATACGCAGTATTTT.